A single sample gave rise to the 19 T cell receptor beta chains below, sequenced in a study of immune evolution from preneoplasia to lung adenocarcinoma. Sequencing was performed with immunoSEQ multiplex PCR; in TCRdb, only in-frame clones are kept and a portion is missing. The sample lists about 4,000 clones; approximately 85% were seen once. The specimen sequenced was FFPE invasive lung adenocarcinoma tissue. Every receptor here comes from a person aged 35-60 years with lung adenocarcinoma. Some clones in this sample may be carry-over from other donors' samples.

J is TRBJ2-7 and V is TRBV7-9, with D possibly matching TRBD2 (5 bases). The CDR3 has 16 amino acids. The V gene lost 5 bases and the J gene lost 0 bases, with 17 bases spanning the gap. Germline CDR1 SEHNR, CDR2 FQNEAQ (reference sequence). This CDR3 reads CASSLGMGVGSYEQYF. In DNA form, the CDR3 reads TGTGCCAGCAGCCTGGGGATGGGAGTGGGCTCCTACGAGCAGTACTTC.

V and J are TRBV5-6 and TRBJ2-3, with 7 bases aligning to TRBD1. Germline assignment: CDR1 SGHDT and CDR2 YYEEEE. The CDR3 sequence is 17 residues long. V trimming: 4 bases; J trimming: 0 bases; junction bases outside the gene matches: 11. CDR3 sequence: CASSRYRGPPSTDTQYF. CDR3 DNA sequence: TGTGCCAGCAGCCGTTACAGGGGTCCCCCTAGCACAGATACGCAGTATTTT.

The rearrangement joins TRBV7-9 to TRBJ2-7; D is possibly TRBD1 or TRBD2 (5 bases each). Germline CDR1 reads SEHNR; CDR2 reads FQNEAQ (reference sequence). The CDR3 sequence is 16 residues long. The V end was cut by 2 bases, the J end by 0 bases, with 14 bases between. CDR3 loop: CASSLSVGTASYEQYF. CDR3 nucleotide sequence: TGTGCCAGCAGCTTAAGTGTGGGGACGGCCTCCTACGAGCAGTACTTC.

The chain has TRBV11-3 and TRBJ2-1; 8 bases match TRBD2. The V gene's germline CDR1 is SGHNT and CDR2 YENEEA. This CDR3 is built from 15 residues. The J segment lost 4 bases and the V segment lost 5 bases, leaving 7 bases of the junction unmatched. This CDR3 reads CASSATSGVYNEQFF. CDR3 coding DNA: TGTGCCAGCAGCGCCACTAGCGGAGTTTACAATGAGCAGTTCTTC.

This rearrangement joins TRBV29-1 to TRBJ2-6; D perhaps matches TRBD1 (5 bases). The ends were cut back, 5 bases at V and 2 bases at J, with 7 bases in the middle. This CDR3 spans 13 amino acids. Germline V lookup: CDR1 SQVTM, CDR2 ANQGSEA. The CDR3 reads CSVLGAGANVLTF. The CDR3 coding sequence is TGCAGCGTTCTAGGGGCTGGGGCCAACGTCCTGACTTTC.

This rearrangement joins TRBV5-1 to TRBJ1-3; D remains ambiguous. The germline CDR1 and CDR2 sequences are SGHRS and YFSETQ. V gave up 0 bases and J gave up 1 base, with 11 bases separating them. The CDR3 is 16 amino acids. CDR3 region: CASSLDAPRSGNTIYF. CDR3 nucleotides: TGCGCCAGCAGCTTGGACGCCCCAAGGTCTGGAAACACCATATATTTT.

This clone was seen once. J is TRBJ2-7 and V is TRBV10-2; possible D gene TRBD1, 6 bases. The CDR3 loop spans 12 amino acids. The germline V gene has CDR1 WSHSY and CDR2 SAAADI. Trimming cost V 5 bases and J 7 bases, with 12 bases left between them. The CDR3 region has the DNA TGCGCCAGCAGTAGGCAGGGGTGGGAGCAGTACTTC. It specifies CASSRQGWEQYF.

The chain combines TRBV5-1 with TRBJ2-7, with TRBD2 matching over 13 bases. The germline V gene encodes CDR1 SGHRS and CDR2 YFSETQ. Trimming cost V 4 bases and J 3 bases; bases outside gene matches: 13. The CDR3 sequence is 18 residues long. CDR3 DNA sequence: TGCGCCAGCAGCCGGACTAGCGGGAGACAGAGTGTCAACTACGAGCAGTACTTC. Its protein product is CASSRTSGRQSVNYEQYF.

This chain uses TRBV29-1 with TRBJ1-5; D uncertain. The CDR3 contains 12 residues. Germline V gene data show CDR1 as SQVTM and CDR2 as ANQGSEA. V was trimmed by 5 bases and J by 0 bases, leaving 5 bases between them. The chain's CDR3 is CSVMNSNQPQHF. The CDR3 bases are TGCAGCGTTATGAATAGCAATCAGCCCCAGCATTTT.

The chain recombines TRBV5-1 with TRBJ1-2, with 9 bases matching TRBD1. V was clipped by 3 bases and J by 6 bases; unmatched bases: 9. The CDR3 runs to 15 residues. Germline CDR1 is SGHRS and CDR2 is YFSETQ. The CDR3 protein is CASSSVGQGFDGYTF. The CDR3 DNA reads TGCGCCAGCAGCTCCGTCGGACAGGGGTTTGATGGCTACACCTTC.

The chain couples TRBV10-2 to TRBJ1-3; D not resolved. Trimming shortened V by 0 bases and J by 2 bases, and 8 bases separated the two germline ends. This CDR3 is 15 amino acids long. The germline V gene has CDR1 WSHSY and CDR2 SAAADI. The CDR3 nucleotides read TGCGCCAGCAGTGAGTCGGCGACACCTGGAAACACCATATATTTT. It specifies CASSESATPGNTIYF.

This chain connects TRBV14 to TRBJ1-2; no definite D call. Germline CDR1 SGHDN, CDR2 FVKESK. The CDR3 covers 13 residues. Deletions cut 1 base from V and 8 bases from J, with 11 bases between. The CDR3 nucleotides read TGTGCCAGCAGCCAAGGACCTTCCTGGGGCTACACCTTC. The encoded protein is CASSQGPSWGYTF. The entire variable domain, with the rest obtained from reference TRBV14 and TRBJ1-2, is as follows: EAGVTQFPSHSVIEKGQTVTLRCDPISGHDNLYWYRRVMGKEIKFLLHFVKESKQDESGMPNNRFLAERTGGTYSTLKVQPAELEDSGVYFCASSQGPSWGYTFGSGTRLTVV.

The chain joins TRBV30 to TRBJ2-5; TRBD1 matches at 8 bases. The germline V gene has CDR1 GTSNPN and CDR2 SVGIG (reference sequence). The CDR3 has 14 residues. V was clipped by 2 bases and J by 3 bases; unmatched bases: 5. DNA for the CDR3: TGTGCCTGGAGTCATAAGGACAGGGAAGAGACCCAGTACTTC. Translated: CAWSHKDREETQYF.

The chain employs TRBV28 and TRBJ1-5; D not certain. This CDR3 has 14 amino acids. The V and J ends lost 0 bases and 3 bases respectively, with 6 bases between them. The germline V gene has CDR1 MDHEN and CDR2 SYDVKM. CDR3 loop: CASSLWGSNQPQHF. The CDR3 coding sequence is TGTGCCAGCAGTTTATGGGGATCCAATCAGCCCCAGCATTTT.

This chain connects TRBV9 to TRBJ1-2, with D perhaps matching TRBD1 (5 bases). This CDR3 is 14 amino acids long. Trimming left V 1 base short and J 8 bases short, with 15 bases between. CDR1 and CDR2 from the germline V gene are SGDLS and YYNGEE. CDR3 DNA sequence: TGTGCCAGCAGCGTATCCGGGGGGGACGAAGGCTACACCTTC. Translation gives CASSVSGGDEGYTF. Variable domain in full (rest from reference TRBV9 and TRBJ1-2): DSGVTQTPKHLITATGQRVTLRCSPRSGDLSVYWYQQSLDQGLQFLIQYYNGEERAKGNILERFSAQQFPDLHSELNLSSLELGDSALYFCASSVSGGDEGYTFGSGTRLTVV.

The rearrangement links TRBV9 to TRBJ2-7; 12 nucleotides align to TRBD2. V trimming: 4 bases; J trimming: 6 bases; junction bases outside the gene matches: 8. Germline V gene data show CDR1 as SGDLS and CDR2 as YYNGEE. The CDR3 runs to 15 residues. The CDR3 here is CASSTYPTSGGEQYF. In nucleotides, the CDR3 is TGTGCCAGCAGCACATACCCGACTAGCGGGGGCGAGCAGTACTTC.

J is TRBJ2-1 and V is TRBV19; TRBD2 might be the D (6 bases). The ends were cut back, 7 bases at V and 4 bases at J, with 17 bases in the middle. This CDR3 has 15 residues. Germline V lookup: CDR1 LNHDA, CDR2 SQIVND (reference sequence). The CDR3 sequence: CASTSTGTQYNEQFF. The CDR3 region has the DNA TGTGCCAGTACCTCTACCGGGACTCAATACAATGAGCAGTTCTTC.

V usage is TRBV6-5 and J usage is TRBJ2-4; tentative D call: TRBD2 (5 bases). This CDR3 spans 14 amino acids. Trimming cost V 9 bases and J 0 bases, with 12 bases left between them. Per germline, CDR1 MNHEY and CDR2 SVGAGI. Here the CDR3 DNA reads TGTGCCAGTTCCCGGGGATTAGCCAAAAACATTCAGTACTTC. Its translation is CASSRGLAKNIQYF.

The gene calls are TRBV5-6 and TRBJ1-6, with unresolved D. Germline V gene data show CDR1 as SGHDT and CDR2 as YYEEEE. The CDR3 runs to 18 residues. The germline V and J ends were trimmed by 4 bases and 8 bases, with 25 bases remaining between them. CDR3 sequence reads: CASSPRIAGFTLHSPLHF. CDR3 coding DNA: TGTGCCAGCAGCCCCCGAATAGCCGGTTTTACTCTCCATTCACCCCTCCACTTT.